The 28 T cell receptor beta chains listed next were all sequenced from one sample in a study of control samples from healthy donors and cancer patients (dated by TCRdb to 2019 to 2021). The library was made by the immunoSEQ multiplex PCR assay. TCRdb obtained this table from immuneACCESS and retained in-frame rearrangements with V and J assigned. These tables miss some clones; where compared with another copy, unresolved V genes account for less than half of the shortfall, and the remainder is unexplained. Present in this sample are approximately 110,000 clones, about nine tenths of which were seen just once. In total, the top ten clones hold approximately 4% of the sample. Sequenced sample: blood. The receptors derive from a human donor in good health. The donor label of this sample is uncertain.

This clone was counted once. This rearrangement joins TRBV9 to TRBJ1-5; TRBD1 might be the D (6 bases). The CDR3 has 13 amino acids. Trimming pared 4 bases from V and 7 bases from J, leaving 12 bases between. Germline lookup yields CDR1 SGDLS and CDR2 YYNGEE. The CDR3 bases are TGTGCCAGCAGCACGGGGGGCGGGCAGCCCCAGCATTTT. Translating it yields CASSTGGGQPQHF. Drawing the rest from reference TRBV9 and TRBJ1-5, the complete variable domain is DSGVTQTPKHLITATGQRVTLRCSPRSGDLSVYWYQQSLDQGLQFLIQYYNGEERAKGNILERFSAQQFPDLHSELNLSSLELGDSALYFCASSTGGGQPQHFGDGTRLSIL.

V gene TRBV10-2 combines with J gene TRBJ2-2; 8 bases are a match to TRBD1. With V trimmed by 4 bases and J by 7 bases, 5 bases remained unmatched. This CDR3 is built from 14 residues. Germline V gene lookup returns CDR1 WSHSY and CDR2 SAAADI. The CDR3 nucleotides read TGCGCCAGCAGTGTTCAGGGGGCTCTCGGGGAGCTGTTTTTT. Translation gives CASSVQGALGELFF.

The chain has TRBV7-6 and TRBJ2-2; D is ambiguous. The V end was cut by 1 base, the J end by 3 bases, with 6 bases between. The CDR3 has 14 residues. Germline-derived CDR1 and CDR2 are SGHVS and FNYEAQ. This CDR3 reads CASSLEAYTGELFF. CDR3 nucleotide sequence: TGTGCCAGCAGCTTAGAGGCCTACACCGGGGAGCTGTTTTTT.

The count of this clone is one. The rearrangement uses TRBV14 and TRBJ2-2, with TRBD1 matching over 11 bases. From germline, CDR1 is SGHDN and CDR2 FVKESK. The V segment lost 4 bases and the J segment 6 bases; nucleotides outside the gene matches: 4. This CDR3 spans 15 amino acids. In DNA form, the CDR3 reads TGTGCCAGCAGCCCCGGACAGGGGGCTGCCGGGGAGCTGTTTTTT. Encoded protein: CASSPGQGAAGELFF.

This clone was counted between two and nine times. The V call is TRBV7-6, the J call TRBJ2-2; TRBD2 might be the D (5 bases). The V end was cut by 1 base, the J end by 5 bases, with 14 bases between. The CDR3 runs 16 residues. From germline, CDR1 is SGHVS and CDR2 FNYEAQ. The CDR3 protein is CASSLGHGVETGELFF. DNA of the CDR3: TGTGCCAGCAGCTTAGGGCACGGGGTAGAGACCGGGGAGCTGTTTTTT.

CDR3 residues: CATRQGRISYEQYV. The CDR3 coding sequence is TGTGCCACCAGACAGGGGCGTATATCCTACGAGCAGTACGTC. The V gene is TRBV10-3, the J gene TRBJ2-7; the match to TRBD1 covers 8 bases. This CDR3 spans 14 amino acids. The germline CDR1 and CDR2 sequences are ENHRY and SYGVKD. The trim removed 10 bases at V and 1 base at J, leaving 9 bases unmatched.

The CDR3 DNA sequence: TGTGCCAGTAGTGCCCGGGACACCCGGGCTTTCTTT. Protein: CASSARDTRAFF. The chain carries TRBV19 and TRBJ1-1, with D possibly matching TRBD1 (6 bases). The germline V and J ends were trimmed by 5 bases and 11 bases, with 15 bases remaining between them. In germline, CDR1 is LNHDA, CDR2 SQIVND (reference sequence). The CDR3 sequence is 12 residues long.

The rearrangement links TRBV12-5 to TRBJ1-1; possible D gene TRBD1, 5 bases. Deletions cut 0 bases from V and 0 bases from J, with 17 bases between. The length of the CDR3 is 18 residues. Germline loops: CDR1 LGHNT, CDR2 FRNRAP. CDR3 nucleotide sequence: TGTGCTAGTGGTTTGGTACTGGGGGGGATGGGGGTGAACACTGAAGCTTTCTTT. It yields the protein CASGLVLGGMGVNTEAFF.

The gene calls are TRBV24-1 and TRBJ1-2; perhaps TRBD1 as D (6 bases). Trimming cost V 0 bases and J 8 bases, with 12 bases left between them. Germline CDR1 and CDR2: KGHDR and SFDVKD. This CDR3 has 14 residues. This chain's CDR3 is CATSDLLGGDGYTF. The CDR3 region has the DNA TGTGCCACCAGTGATTTGCTGGGGGGCGACGGCTACACCTTC.

The CDR3 nucleotides are TGTGCCAGCAGCCAATTACAACGGTTAGGGGAAGACTATGGCTACACCTTC. Protein: CASSQLQRLGEDYGYTF. The gene calls are TRBV6-2 or TRBV6-3 and TRBJ1-2, with D possibly TRBD1 on 5 matching bases. This CDR3 has 17 residues. Trimming removed 6 bases from V and 3 bases from J, with 23 bases in between. Germline V gene lookup returns CDR1 MNHEY and CDR2 SVGEGT.

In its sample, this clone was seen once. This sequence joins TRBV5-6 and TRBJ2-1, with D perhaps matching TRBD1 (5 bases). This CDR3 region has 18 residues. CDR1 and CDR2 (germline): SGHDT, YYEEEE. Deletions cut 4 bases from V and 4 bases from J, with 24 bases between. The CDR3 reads CASSRSPSTGHTYNEQFF. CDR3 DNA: TGTGCCAGCAGCCGGTCCCCCTCCACCGGACACACATACAATGAGCAGTTCTTC.

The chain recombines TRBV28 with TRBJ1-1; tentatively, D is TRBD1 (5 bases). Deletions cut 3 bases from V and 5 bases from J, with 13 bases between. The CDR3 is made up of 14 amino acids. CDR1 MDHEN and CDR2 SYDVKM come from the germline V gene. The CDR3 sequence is CASSLGQGQTEAFF. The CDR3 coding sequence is TGTGCCAGCAGTTTGGGCCAGGGTCAAACTGAAGCTTTCTTT.

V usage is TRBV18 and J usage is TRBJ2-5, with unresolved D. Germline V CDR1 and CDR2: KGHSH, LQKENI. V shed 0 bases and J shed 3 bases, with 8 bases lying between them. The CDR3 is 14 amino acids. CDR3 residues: CASSPPNKEETQYF. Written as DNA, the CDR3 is TGTGCCAGCTCACCACCGAACAAGGAAGAGACCCAGTACTTC.

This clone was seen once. This chain's CDR3 is CASLGRRTEAFF. CDR3 DNA: TGTGCCAGTCTGGGGCGACGGACTGAAGCTTTCTTT. This chain links TRBV19 with TRBJ1-1; TRBD1 is a possible D gene (5 bases). There are 12 residues in the CDR3. CDR1 and CDR2 from the germline V gene are LNHDA and SQIVND (reference sequence). V lost 8 bases, J lost 5 bases, and 12 bases lay in between.

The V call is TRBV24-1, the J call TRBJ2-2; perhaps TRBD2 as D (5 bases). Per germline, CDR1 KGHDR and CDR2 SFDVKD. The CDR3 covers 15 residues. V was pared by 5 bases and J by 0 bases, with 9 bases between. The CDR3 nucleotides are TGTGCCACCAGTGGTCGGACTTCGAACACCGGGGAGCTGTTTTTT. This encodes CATSGRTSNTGELFF.

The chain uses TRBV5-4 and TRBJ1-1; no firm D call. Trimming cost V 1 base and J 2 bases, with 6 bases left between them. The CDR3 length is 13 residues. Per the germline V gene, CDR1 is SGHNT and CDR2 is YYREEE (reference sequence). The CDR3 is CASSLPGNTEAFF. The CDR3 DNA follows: TGTGCCAGCAGCTTGCCGGGAAACACTGAAGCTTTCTTT.

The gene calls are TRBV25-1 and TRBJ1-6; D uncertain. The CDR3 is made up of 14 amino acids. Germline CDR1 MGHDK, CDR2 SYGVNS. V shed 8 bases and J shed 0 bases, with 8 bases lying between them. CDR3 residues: CASSQSSYNSPLHF. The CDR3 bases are TGTGCCAGCTCCCAGAGCTCCTATAATTCACCCCTCCACTTT. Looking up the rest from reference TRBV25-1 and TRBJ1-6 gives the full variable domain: EADIYQTPRYLVIGTGKKITLECSQTMGHDKMYWYQQDPGMELHLIHYSYGVNSTEKGDLSSESTVSRIRTEHFPLTLESARPSHTSQYLCASSQSSYNSPLHFGNGTRLTVT.

The CDR3 DNA reads TGTGCCACCAGTGACCCTGGGAGGGGTCATGGCTACACCTTC. Residues: CATSDPGRGHGYTF. The chain joins TRBV24-1 to TRBJ1-2, with D possibly being TRBD1 (5 bases). CDR3 length: 14 amino acids. Trimming left V 4 bases short and J 6 bases short, with 14 bases between. Per germline, CDR1 KGHDR and CDR2 SFDVKD.

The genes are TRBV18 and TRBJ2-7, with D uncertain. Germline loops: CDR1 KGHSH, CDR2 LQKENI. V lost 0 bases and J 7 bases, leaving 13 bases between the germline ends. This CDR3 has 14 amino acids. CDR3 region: CASSPPSGVEEQYF. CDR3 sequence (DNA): TGTGCCAGCTCACCACCAAGTGGGGTTGAGGAGCAGTACTTC.

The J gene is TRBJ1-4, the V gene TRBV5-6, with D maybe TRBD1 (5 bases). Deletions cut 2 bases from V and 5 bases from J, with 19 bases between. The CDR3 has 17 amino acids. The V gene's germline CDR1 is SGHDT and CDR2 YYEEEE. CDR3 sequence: CASSFAPARGPNEKLFF. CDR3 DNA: TGTGCCAGCAGCTTTGCCCCTGCGAGGGGACCGAATGAAAAACTGTTTTTT.

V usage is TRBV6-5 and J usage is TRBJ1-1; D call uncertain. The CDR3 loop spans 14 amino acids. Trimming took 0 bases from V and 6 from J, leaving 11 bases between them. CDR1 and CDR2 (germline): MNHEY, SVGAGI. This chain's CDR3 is CASSYSYSPSEAFF. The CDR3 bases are TGTGCCAGCAGTTACTCGTACTCTCCCTCTGAAGCTTTCTTT.

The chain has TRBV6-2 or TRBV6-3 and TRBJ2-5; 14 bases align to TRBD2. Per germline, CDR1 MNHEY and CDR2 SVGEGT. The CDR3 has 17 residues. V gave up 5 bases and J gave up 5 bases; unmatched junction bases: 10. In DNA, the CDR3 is TGTGCCAGCAGTCACAGGGGACTAGCGGGGGCAGGGGAGACCCAGTACTTC. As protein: CASSHRGLAGAGETQYF.

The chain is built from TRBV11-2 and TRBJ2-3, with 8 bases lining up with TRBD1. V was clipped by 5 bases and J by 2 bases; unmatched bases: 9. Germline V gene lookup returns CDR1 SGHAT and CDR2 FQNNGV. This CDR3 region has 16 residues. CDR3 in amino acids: CASSRPGQGITDTQYF. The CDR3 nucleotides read TGTGCCAGCAGCCGCCCAGGACAGGGAATCACAGATACGCAGTATTTT.

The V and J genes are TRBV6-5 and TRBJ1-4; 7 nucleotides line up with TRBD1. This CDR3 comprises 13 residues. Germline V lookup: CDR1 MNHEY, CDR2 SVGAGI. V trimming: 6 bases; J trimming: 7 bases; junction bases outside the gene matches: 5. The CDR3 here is CASSSGGGEKLFF. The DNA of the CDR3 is TGTGCCAGCAGCTCAGGGGGTGGTGAAAAACTGTTTTTT.

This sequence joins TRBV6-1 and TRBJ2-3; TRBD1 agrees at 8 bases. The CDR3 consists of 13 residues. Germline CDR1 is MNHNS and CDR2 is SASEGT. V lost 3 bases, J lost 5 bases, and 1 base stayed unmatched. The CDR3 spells CASSDTGGDTQYF. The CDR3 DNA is TGTGCCAGCAGTGATACAGGGGGAGATACGCAGTATTTT.

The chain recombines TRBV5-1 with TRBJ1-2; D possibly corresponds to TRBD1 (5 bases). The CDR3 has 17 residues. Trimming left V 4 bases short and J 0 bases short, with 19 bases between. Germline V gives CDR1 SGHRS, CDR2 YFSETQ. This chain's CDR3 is CASSPPRVGDSNYGYTF. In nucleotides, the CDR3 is TGCGCCAGCAGCCCCCCTCGTGTGGGGGACTCTAACTATGGCTACACCTTC.

CDR3 residues: CASSQGGGQPQHF. In nucleotides, the CDR3 is TGTGCCAGCAGCCAAGGGGGGGGACAGCCCCAGCATTTT. The V call is TRBV12-3 or TRBV12-4, the J call TRBJ1-5; D is perhaps TRBD1 (6 bases). This CDR3 has 13 amino acids. V was trimmed by 6 bases and J by 7 bases, leaving 13 bases between them.

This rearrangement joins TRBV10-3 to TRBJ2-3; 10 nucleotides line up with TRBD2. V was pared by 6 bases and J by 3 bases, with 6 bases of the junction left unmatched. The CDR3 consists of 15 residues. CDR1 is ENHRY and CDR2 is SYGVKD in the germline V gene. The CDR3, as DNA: TGTGCCATCAGGGTTACTAGCGGGGAAACAGATACGCAGTATTTT. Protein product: CAIRVTSGETDTQYF.